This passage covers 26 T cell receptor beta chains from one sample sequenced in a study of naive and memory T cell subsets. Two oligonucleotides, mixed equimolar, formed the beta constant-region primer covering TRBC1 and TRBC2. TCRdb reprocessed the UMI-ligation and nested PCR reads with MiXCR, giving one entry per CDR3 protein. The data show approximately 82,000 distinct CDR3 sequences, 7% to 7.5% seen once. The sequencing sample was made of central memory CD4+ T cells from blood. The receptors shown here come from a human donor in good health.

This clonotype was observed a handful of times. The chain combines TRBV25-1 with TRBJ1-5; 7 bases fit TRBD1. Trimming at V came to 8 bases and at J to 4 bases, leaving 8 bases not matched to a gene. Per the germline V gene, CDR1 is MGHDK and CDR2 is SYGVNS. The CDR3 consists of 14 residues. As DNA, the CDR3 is TGTGCCAGCGCATCGACAGGGAGAAATCAGCCCCAGCATTTT. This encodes CASASTGRNQPQHF. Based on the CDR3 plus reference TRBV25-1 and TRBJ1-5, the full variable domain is EADIYQTPRYLVIGTGKKITLECSQTMGHDKMYWYQQDPGMELHLIHYSYGVNSTEKGDLSSESTVSRIRTEHFPLTLESARPSHTSQYLCASASTGRNQPQHFGDGTRLSIL.

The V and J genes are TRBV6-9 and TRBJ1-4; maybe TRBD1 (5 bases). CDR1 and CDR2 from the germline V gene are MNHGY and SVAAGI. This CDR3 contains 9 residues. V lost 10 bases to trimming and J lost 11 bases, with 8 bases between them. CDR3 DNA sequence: TGTGCCACTGGGGGGAAACTGTTTTTT. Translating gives CATGGKLFF.

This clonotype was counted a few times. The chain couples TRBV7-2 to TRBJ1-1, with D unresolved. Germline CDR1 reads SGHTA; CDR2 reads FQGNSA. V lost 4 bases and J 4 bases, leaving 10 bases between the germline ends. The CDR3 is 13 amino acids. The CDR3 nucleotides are TGTGCCAGCAGCTCCCGAACGATCACTGAAGCTTTCTTT. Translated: CASSSRTITEAFF.

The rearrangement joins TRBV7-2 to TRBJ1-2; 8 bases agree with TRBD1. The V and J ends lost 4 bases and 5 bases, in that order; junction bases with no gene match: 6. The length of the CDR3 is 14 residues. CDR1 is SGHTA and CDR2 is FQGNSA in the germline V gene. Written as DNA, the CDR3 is TGTGCCAGCAGCTCCTCAGGGGGCTGGTATGGCTACACCTTC. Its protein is CASSSSGGWYGYTF.

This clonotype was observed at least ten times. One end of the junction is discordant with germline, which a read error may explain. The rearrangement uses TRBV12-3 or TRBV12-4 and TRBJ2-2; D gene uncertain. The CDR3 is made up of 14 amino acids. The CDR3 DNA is TGTGCCAGCAGCTTAGGCGTGAACACCGGGGAGCTGTTTTTT. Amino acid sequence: CASSLGVNTGELFF.

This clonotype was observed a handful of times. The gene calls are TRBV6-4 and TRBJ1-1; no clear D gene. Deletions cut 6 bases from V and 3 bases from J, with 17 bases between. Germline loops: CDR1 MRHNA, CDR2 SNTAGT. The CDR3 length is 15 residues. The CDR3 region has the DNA TGTGCCAGCAGAGGTGCAGCAAAAGGAGACACTGAAGCTTTCTTT. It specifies CASRGAAKGDTEAFF.

CDR3 in DNA: TGCAGCGTTGGTAGTTTGGGTTCCAATGAGCAGTTCTTC. This codes for CSVGSLGSNEQFF. This chain uses TRBV29-1 with TRBJ2-1; D call uncertain. Germline V gives CDR1 SQVTM, CDR2 ANQGSEA. V shed 4 bases and J shed 6 bases, with 13 bases lying between them. This CDR3 spans 13 amino acids.

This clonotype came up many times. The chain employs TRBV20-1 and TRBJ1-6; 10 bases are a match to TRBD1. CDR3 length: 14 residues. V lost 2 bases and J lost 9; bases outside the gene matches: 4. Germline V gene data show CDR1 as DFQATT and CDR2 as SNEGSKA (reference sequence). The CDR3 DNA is TGCAGTGCTAGACCTGGACAGGGGGTTTCACCCCTCCACTTT. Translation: CSARPGQGVSPLHF.

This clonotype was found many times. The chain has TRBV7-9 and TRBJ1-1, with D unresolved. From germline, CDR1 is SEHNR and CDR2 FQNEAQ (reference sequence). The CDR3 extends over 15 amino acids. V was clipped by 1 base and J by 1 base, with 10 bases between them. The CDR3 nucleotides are TGTGCCAGCAGCTTAGATGGGCGAAGGAACACTGAAGCTTTCTTT. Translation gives CASSLDGRRNTEAFF.

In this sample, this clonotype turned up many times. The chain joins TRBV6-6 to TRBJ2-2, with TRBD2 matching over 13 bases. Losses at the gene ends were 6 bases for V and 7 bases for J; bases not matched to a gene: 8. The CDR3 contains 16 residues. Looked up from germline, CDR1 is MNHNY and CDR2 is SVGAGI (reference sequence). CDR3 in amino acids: CASSPGLAGVGGELFF. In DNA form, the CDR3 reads TGTGCCAGCAGCCCAGGACTAGCGGGAGTGGGCGGGGAGCTGTTTTTT.

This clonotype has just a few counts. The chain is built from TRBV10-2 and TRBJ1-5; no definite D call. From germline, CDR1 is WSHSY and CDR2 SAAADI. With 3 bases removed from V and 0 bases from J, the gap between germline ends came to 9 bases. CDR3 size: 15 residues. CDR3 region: CASSDSADSNQPQHF. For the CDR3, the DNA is TGCGCCAGCAGTGATTCAGCCGATAGCAATCAGCCCCAGCATTTT.

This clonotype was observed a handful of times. CDR3 nucleotides: TGCAGTGCTAAGACTGGGCAAGAGACCCAGTACTTC. Translating gives CSAKTGQETQYF. V is TRBV20-1 and J is TRBJ2-5; no clear D gene. The CDR3 has 12 amino acids. The V and J ends lost 4 bases and 2 bases respectively, with 8 bases between them. In germline, CDR1 is DFQATT, CDR2 SNEGSKA (reference sequence).

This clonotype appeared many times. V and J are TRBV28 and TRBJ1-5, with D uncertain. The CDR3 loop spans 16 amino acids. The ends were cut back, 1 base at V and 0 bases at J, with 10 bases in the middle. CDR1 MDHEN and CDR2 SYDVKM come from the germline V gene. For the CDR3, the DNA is TGTGCCAGCAGTTTATTCGGGGTTATTAGCAATCAGCCCCAGCATTTT. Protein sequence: CASSLFGVISNQPQHF.

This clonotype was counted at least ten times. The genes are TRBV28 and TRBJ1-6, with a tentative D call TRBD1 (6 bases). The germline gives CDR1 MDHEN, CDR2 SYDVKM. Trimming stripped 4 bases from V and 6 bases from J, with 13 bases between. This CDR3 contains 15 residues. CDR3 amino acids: CASSSKGVPNSPLHF. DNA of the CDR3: TGTGCCAGCAGTTCGAAGGGGGTCCCTAATTCACCCCTCCACTTT. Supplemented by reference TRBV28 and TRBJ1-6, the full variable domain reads DVKVTQSSRYLVKRTGEKVFLECVQDMDHENMFWYRQDPGLGLRLIYFSYDVKMKEKGDIPEGYSVSREKKERFSLILESASTNQTSMYLCASSSKGVPNSPLHFGNGTRLTVT.

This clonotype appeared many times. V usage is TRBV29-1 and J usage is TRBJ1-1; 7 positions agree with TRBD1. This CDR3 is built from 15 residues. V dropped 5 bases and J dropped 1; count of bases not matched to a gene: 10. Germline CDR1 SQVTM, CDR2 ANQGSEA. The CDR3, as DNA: TGCAGCGTTCCCAGAGGAAGGGGGCAGAACACTGAAGCTTTCTTT. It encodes CSVPRGRGQNTEAFF.

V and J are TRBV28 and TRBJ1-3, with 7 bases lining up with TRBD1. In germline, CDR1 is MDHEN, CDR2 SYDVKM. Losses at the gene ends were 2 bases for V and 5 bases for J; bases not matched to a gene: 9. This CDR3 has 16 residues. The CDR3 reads CASSLVDRALRNTIYF. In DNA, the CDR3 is TGTGCCAGCAGTTTAGTAGACAGGGCTCTAAGAAACACCATATATTTT.

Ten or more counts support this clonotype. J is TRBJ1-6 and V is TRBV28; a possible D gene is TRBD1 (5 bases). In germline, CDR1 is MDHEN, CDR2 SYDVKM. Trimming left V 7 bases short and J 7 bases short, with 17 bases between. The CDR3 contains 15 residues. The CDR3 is CASTVDTRNNSPLHF. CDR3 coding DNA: TGTGCCAGCACCGTGGACACGAGGAACAATTCACCCCTCCACTTT.

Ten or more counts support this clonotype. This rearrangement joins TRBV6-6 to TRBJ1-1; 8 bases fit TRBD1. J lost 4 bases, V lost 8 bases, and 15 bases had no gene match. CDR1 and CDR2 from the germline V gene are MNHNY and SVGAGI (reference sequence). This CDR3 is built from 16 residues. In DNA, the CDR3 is TGTGCCAGCGAGTCAGGACAGGGAGGTTTCAGCACTGAAGCTTTCTTT. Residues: CASESGQGGFSTEAFF.

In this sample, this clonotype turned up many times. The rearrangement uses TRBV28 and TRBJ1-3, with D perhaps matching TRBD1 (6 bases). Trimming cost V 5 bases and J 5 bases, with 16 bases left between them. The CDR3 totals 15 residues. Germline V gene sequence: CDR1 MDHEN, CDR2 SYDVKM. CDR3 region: CASSPQQGRRNTIYF. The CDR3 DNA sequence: TGTGCCAGCAGTCCTCAACAGGGCAGGAGAAACACCATATATTTT.

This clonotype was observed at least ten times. In nucleotides, the CDR3 is TGTGCCAGCAGTTTAGGCACTACCGGGGCCCATAAGTACTTC. The encoded protein is CASSLGTTGAHKYF. The V call is TRBV28, the J call TRBJ2-7; perhaps D is TRBD1 or TRBD2 (5 bases each). This CDR3 has 14 amino acids. Germline V gene lookup returns CDR1 MDHEN and CDR2 SYDVKM. The ends were cut back, 2 bases at V and 11 bases at J, with 19 bases in the middle.

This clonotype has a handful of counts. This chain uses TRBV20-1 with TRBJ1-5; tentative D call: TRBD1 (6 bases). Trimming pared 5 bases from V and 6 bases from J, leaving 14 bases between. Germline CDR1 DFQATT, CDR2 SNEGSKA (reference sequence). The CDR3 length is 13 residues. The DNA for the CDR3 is TGCAGTGCTTTGGACAGAGGCGGTCAGCCCCAGCATTTT. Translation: CSALDRGGQPQHF.

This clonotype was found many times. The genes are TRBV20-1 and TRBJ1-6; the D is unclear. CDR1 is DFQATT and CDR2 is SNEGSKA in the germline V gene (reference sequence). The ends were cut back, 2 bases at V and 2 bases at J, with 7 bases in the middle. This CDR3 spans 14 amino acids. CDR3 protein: CSARSGAYNSPLHF. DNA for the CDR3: TGCAGTGCTAGATCCGGGGCCTATAATTCACCCCTCCACTTT.

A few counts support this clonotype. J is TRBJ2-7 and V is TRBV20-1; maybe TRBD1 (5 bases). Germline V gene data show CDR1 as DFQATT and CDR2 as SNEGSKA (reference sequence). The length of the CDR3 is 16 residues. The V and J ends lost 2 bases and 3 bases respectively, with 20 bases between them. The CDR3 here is CSARRDWGDSYYEQYF. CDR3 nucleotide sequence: TGCAGTGCTAGACGAGATTGGGGCGACAGTTACTACGAGCAGTACTTC.

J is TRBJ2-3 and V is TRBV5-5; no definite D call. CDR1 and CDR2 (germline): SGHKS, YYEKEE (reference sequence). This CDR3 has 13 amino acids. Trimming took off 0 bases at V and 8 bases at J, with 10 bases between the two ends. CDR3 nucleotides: TGTGCCAGCAGCTTGGAATGGGGTGGTACGCAGTATTTT. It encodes CASSLEWGGTQYF.

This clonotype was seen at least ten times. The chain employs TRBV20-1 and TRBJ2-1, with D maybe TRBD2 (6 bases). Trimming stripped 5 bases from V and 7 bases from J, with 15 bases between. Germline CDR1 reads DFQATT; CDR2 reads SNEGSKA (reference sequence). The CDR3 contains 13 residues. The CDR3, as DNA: TGCAGTGCTCCCAGGTCGGGGGAAAATGAGCAGTTCTTC. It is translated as CSAPRSGENEQFF.

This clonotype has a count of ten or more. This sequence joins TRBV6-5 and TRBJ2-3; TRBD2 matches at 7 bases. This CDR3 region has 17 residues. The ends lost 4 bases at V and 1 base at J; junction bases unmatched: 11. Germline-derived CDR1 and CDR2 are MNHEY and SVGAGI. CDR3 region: CASSLWREYSGTDTQYF. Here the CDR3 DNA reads TGTGCCAGCAGTTTATGGCGGGAGTACAGCGGCACAGATACGCAGTATTTT.